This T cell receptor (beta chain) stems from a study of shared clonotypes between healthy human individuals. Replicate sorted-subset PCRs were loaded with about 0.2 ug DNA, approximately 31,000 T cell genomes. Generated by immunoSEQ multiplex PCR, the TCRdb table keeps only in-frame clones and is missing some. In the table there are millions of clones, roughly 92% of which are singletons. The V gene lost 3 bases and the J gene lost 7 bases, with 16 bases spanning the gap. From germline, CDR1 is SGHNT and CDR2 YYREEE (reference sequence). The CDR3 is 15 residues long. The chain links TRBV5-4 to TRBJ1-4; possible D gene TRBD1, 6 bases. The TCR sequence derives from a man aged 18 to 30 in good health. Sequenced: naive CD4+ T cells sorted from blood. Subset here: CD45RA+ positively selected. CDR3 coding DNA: TGTGCCAGCAGCTCCGAATTACAGGGCGTTGAAAAACTGTTTTTT. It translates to CASSSELQGVEKLFF.